A single T cell receptor beta chain is shown here with its context. After extraction with the RNeasy kit, roughly 0.5 to 1 ug of the RNA was reverse transcribed using random hexamers. Amplification of TCR beta CDR3 was carried out by immunoSEQ multiplex PCR, which covered 54 Vbeta and 13 Jbeta segments. Using its own MiXCR run on the immunoSEQ multiplex PCR reads, TCRdb lists one record per CDR3 protein. The sample records 150,000 to 190,000 distinct CDR3 sequences, around 95% being singletons. This record comes from a study of CD8 T cells in Susac syndrome. Negative isolation yielded the CD8+ and CD4+ T cells, while FACS enriched the TEMRA cells. V lost 4 bases and J lost 5; bases outside the gene matches: 8. The CDR3 totals 15 residues. Germline V CDR1 and CDR2: SQVTM, ANQGSEA.

The clonotype originates from a human donor with Susac syndrome. This chain connects TRBV29-1 to TRBJ2-3, with 11 bases matching TRBD2. The specimen sequenced was CD4+ T cells from PBMCs. This CDR3 is CSVGASGGPGDTQYF. The CDR3 DNA reads as TGCAGCGTTGGGGCTAGCGGGGGGCCTGGAGATACGCAGTATTTT.